The 14 T cell receptor beta chains reported below all come from one sample, sequenced in a study of T cell repertoires in cytomegalovirus infection. Their antigen targets remain unknown. TCRdb re-analysed the reads in MiXCR, keeping a single row per CDR3 protein. The sample carries fewer than 850,000 distinct CDR3 sequences, about 29% recorded once. Specimen: cultured CD8+ T cells from PBMCs, collected from culture after CMV antigen stimulation. These receptors came from a human donor in good health (CMV status not recorded). Some clones in this sample may be carry-over from other donors' samples.

This clonotype was found a few times. The V gene is TRBV7-6, the J gene TRBJ1-4; tentatively, D is TRBD1 (6 bases). Germline assignment: CDR1 SGHVS and CDR2 FNYEAQ. The CDR3 has 16 amino acids. Trimming cost V 2 bases and J 8 bases, with 18 bases left between them. CDR3 nucleotides: TGTGCCAGCAGCTTATATCCGGGGGCGCCCGGGGAAAAACTGTTTTTT. Protein: CASSLYPGAPGEKLFF. The full variable domain, in which reference TRBV7-6 and TRBJ1-4 provide the parts outside the CDR3, is GAGVSQSPRYKVTKRGQDVALRCDPISGHVSLYWYRQALGQGPEFLTYFNYEAQQDKSGLPNDRFSAERPEGSISTLTIQRTEQRDSAMYRCASSLYPGAPGEKLFFGSGTQLSVL.

This clonotype was seen a few times. V is TRBV6-2 or TRBV6-3 and J is TRBJ2-5; D is tentatively TRBD1 or TRBD2 (5 bases each). This CDR3 region has 14 residues. Trimming took 1 base from V and 3 from J, leaving 9 bases between them. The germline CDR1 and CDR2 sequences are MNHEY and SVGEGT. The CDR3 nucleotides are TGTGCCAGCAGTTACTGGGACGGAGAAGAGACCCAGTACTTC. Protein product: CASSYWDGEETQYF.

The CDR3 region has the DNA TGTGCCAGCACCTTTAGCGGGGGAAACACCGGGGAGCTGTTTTTT. As protein: CASTFSGGNTGELFF. This chain links TRBV12-3 or TRBV12-4 with TRBJ2-2; 9 bases line up with TRBD2. This CDR3 contains 15 residues. V gave up 7 bases and J gave up 2 bases; unmatched junction bases: 5.

This clonotype was found a few times. The chain uses TRBV10-2 and TRBJ1-1; D not certain. Trimming removed 5 bases from V and 1 base from J, with 14 bases in between. CDR3 length: 15 residues. Germline V gene data show CDR1 as WSHSY and CDR2 as SAAADI. The DNA for the CDR3 is TGCGCCAGCAGTAACCCAGAGGGTTGGAACACTGAAGCTTTCTTT. This translates into CASSNPEGWNTEAFF.

The rearrangement uses TRBV6-5 and TRBJ2-3; a possible D gene is TRBD2 (5 bases). Trimming left V 1 base short and J 0 bases short, with 8 bases between. The CDR3 has 15 amino acids. The germline V gene encodes CDR1 MNHEY and CDR2 SVGAGI. The CDR3 sequence: CASSYYSGSTDTQYF. The CDR3 bases are TGTGCCAGCAGTTACTATTCGGGGAGCACAGATACGCAGTATTTT.

This clonotype was seen ten or more times. This chain links TRBV7-9 with TRBJ2-7, with D tentatively TRBD1 (5 bases). Trimming took 0 bases from V and 3 from J, leaving 6 bases between them. The CDR3 loop spans 13 amino acids. Germline V CDR1 and CDR2: SEHNR, FQNEAQ (reference sequence). The CDR3 DNA is TGTGCCAGCAGCTTAGCCGACAGCTACGAGCAGTACGTC. It specifies CASSLADSYEQYV.

This clonotype showed up many times. The V gene is TRBV7-9, the J gene TRBJ2-4; D is possibly TRBD2 (5 bases). Trimming took off 1 base at V and 0 bases at J, with 13 bases between the two ends. The CDR3 runs 17 residues. Germline-derived CDR1 and CDR2 are SEHNR and FQNEAQ (reference sequence). The CDR3 reads CASSLGREGGAKNIQYF. CDR3 in DNA: TGTGCCAGCAGCTTAGGCCGCGAGGGCGGAGCCAAAAACATTCAGTACTTC.

The rearrangement links TRBV6-5 to TRBJ2-3; D is possibly TRBD2 (5 bases). V was trimmed by 6 bases and J by 2 bases, leaving 18 bases between them. Looked up from germline, CDR1 is MNHEY and CDR2 is SVGAGI. This CDR3 region has 16 residues. The CDR3 region has the DNA TGTGCCAGCAGCGGGGAAAGCGGAAACCCCACAGATACGCAGTATTTT. Protein sequence: CASSGESGNPTDTQYF.

This clonotype was detected a few times. This rearrangement joins TRBV2 to TRBJ2-3; no definite D call. Germline V CDR1 and CDR2: SNHLY, FYNNEI. V dropped 8 bases and J dropped 4 bases, with 10 bases sitting between them. This CDR3 comprises 12 residues. The CDR3 sequence: CASLGRSDTQYF. CDR3 DNA: TGTGCCAGCCTAGGGCGGTCAGATACGCAGTATTTT.

This rearrangement joins TRBV24-1 to TRBJ1-5, with 8 bases that match TRBD1. Per germline, CDR1 KGHDR and CDR2 SFDVKD. Germline trimming cut 0 bases from V and 0 bases from J; bases unmatched to any gene: 3. This CDR3 is built from 17 residues. CDR3 amino acids: CATSDLRQGSSNQPQHF. CDR3 nucleotide sequence: TGTGCCACCAGTGATTTGCGACAGGGGAGTAGCAATCAGCCCCAGCATTTT.

This clonotype was seen only a few times. The chain joins TRBV4-1 to TRBJ2-1; D is possibly TRBD2 (7 bases). CDR3 length equals 16 residues. Per germline, CDR1 MGHRA and CDR2 YSYEKL. V lost 0 bases and J 6 bases, leaving 15 bases between the germline ends. CDR3 region: CASSQEGGGHANEQFF. In DNA, the CDR3 is TGCGCCAGCAGCCAAGAAGGGGGGGGGCACGCCAATGAGCAGTTCTTC.

CDR3 sequence: CASSFASGGAYNEQFF. CDR3 nucleotides: TGTGCCAGCAGCTTCGCTAGCGGGGGGGCCTACAATGAGCAGTTCTTC. The V and J genes are TRBV5-4 and TRBJ2-1; 12 bases fit TRBD2. J gave up 2 bases and V 2 bases, and 2 bases lay outside the gene matches. Germline assignment: CDR1 SGHNT and CDR2 YYREEE (reference sequence). The CDR3 covers 16 residues.

The rearrangement links TRBV6-6 to TRBJ2-3; 13 bases agree with TRBD2. The V gene's germline CDR1 is MNHNY and CDR2 SVGAGI (reference sequence). V gave up 1 base and J gave up 5 bases; unmatched junction bases: 12. This CDR3 spans 19 amino acids. CDR3 amino acids: CASSYLGRLAGGPGDTQYF. The CDR3 nucleotides are TGTGCCAGCAGTTACTTGGGAAGACTAGCGGGGGGCCCGGGAGATACGCAGTATTTT.

The chain uses TRBV12-3 or TRBV12-4 and TRBJ1-4; D might be TRBD1 (6 bases). The CDR3 covers 14 residues. Trimming stripped 4 bases from V and 7 bases from J, with 13 bases between. CDR3 DNA: TGTGCCAGCAGTTGGTCAGGGGCTCGTGAAAAACTGTTTTTT. Amino acid sequence: CASSWSGAREKLFF.